This is a list of T cell receptor beta chains from one sample in a study of graft-versus-host responses after intestinal transplantation. TCRdb keeps only in-frame clones here, not all; method: immunoSEQ multiplex PCR. Here the sample spans about 13,000 clones, roughly 81% being singletons. Sequenced material: ileum tissue, taken 16 days after intestinal transplant. These TCRs come from a human patient who received an intestinal transplant, so some T cells may come from the graft donor. Both conserved end residues are part of each CDR3. A D gene is named only where the DNA matches it firmly.

V: TRBV30; J: TRBJ1-1; D: -; DNA: TGTGCCTGGAGTGTACAAGATCGGGCTGAAGCTTTCTTT; CDR3: CAWSVQDRAEAFF
V: TRBV5-6; J: TRBJ1-5; D: TRBD1; DNA: TGTGCCAGCACCCCGGGACAGGGGGCGGATCAGCCCCAGCATTTT; CDR3: CASTPGQGADQPQHF
V: TRBV6-5; J: TRBJ2-1; D: TRBD1; DNA: TGTGCCAGCAGGCAACAGGGGTCCTACAATGAGCAGTTCTTC; CDR3: CASRQQGSYNEQFF
V: TRBV6-1; J: TRBJ2-7; D: TRBD1; DNA: TGTGCCAGCAGTGAAGCAAGGGGGCACATCTTCCTCTACGAGCAGTACTTC; CDR3: CASSEARGHIFLYEQYF
V: TRBV2; J: TRBJ1-5; D: TRBD1; DNA: TGTGCCAGCAGTGAGTTCGGGACAGGGGACTTTGATAGCAATCAGCCCCAGCATTTT; CDR3: CASSEFGTGDFDSNQPQHF
V: TRBV5-1; J: TRBJ1-3; D: TRBD1; DNA: TGCGCCAGCAGCCCCACCGGAGGGACAGGGGGAGGAAACACCATATATTTT; CDR3: CASSPTGGTGGGNTIYF
V: TRBV7-9; J: TRBJ2-3; D: -; DNA: TGTGCCAGCAGCTTAATGGGGCATACTTTTCGAACAGATACGCAGTATTTT; CDR3: CASSLMGHTFRTDTQYF
V: TRBV7-9; J: TRBJ2-5; D: TRBD2; DNA: TGTGCCAGCAGCTTGGGACTAGCGGGTCCTCAAGAGACCCAGTACTTC; CDR3: CASSLGLAGPQETQYF
V: TRBV25-1; J: TRBJ2-3; D: TRBD1; DNA: TGTGCCAGCAGTGAAAGACAGGGGGCGCAGTATTTT; CDR3: CASSERQGAQYF
V: TRBV9; J: TRBJ2-1; D: TRBD2; DNA: TGTGCCAGCAGCGCTATAGCGGGGGGGTTCAATGAGCAGTTCTTC; CDR3: CASSAIAGGFNEQFF
V: TRBV6-5; J: TRBJ1-6; D: -; DNA: TGTGCCAGCAGATCCGGGGGTTCCTATAATTCACCCCTCCACTTT; CDR3: CASRSGGSYNSPLHF
V: TRBV5-5; J: TRBJ1-1; D: -; DNA: TGTGCCAGCAGCTTTAAATTCCGGGACAAGAACACTGAAGCTTTCTTT; CDR3: CASSFKFRDKNTEAFF
V: TRBV5-5; J: TRBJ2-7; D: TRBD1; DNA: TGTGCCAGCAGCCTGGGACAGGGTCGGTACGAGCAGTACTTC; CDR3: CASSLGQGRYEQYF
V: TRBV10-1; J: TRBJ2-7; D: -; DNA: TGCGCCAGCAGAGGAGGACCCGGCTGTTCCTACGAGCAGTACTTC; CDR3: CASRGGPGCSYEQYF
V: TRBV29-1; J: TRBJ1-4; D: -; DNA: TGCAGCTGCCAGGGCGGTGAAAAACTGTTTTTT; CDR3: CSCQGGEKLFF